This TCR beta chain appears in the sequencing data of a study of persistence of HIV-infected CD4 T cells. The immunoSEQ assay was version 4, run in survey mode. Libraries were prepared by immunoSEQ multiplex PCR; TCRdb keeps only in-frame clonotypes and omits some of them. The sample records roughly 34,000 clones, roughly 80% being singletons. Stimulation used about 9.5 ug/mL lysate from CMV-infected fibroblasts. Sorted nonresponding memory CD4+ T cells were CD40L-negative, CD69-negative, CD45RO-high. These HIV-1-infected adults initiated suppressive ART in chronic infection. Donors had CD4+ T cell counts above 400 cells/uL and were CMV-seropositive. Note on this clone: Its target is unknown.

The germline CDR1 and CDR2 sequences are SQVTM and ANQGSEA. J lost 6 bases, V lost 1 base, and 5 bases had no gene match. The CDR3 loop spans 16 amino acids. The sequencing used CD4+ T cells sorted from PBMCs after approximately 19-hour stimulation, collected from a patient who received antiretroviral therapy. This receptor was obtained from an adult man with HIV who was CMV-seropositive. This chain uses TRBV29-1 with TRBJ2-2; 13 nucleotides line up with TRBD2. The CDR3 is CSVEGTSGGGPGELFF. Here the CDR3 DNA reads TGCAGCGTTGAAGGGACTAGCGGGGGTGGCCCCGGGGAGCTGTTTTTT.